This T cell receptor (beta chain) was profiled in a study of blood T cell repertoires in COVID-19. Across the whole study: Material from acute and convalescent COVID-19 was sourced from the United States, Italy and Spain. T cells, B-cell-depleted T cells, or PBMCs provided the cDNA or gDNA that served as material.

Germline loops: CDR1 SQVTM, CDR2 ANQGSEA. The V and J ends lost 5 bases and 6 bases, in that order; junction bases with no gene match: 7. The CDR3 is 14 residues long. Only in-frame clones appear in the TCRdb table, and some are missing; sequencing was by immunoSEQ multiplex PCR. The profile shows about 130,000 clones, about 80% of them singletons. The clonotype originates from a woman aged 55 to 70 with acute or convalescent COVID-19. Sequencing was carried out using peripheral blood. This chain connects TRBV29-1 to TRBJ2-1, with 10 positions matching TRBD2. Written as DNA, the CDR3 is TGCAGCGTTCAACGGACTAGCGGCTTCAATGAGCAGTTCTTC. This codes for CSVQRTSGFNEQFF.